What follows describes a single TCR beta chain. The antigen remains unidentified. The data belong to a study of cytomegalovirus exposure and HLA in healthy donors. Study-level results: The study labeled roughly 160 TCR beta chains cytomegalovirus-associated.

Per germline, CDR1 SNHLY and CDR2 FYNNEI. V lost 3 bases to trimming and J lost 1 base, with 12 bases between them. The CDR3 loop spans 15 amino acids. Sequencing used immunoSEQ multiplex PCR; TCRdb keeps in-frame clones, though not all of them. The repertoire holds 120,000 or so clones, roughly 90% seen once, with approximately 1.5% in the top ten. Input material: PBMCs. The V gene is TRBV2, the J gene TRBJ1-1; the D gene is possibly TRBD1 (6 bases). This receptor was taken from a woman aged 30 to 39 in good health and CMV-seropositive. The CDR3 DNA sequence: TGTGCCAGCAGTGATGGCAGGGGAAGGAACACTGAAGCTTTCTTT. Protein product: CASSDGRGRNTEAFF. The variable domain in full, completed from reference TRBV2 and TRBJ1-1, reads EPEVTQTPSHQVTQMGQEVILRCVPISNHLYFYWYRQILGQKVEFLVSFYNNEISEKSEIFDDQFSVERPDGSNFTLKIRSTKLEDSAMYFCASSDGRGRNTEAFFGQGTRLTVV.